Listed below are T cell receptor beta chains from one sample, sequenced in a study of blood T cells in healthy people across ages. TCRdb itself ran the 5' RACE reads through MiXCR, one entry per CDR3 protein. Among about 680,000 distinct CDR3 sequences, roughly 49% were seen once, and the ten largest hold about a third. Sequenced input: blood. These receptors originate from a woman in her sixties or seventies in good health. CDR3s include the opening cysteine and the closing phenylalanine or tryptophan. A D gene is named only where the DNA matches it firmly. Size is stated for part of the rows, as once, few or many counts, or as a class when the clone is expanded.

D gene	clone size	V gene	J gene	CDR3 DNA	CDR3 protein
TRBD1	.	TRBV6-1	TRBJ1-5	TGTGCCAGCAGTTCGACAGGGGACCCCAATCAGCCCCAGCATTTT	CASSSTGDPNQPQHF
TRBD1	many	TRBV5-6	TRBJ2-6	TGTGCCAGCAGCTCGATCCGGGACAGGGACTCTGGGGCCAACGTCCTGACTTTC	CASSSIRDRDSGANVLTF
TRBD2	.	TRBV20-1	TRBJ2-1	TGCAGTGCTCGCCTAGCGGGAATCTATGAGCAGTTCTTC	CSARLAGIYEQFF
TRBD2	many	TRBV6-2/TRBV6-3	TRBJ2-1	TGTGCCAGCAGCCGTAGCGGGTACAATGAGCAGTTCTTC	CASSRSGYNEQFF
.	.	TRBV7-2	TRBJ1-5	TGTGCCAGCAGCGTGAGGGTGGGTTTGGGTCAGCCCCAGCATTTT	CASSVRVGLGQPQHF
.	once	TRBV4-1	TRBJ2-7	TGCGCCAGCAGCCAAGATGAGGTCAGGGAGCAGTACTTC	CASSQDEVREQYF
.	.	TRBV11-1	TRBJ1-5	TGTGCCAGCAGCCCCAGGGAGGGACAGCCCCAGCATTTT	CASSPREGQPQHF
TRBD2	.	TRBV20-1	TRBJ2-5	TGCAGTGCTAGAGATACGGAGCGGGAAGGACCAGCAGAGACCCAGTACTTC	CSARDTEREGPAETQYF
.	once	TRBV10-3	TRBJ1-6	TGTGCCATCAGTGAGCTGGGGGGAGATAATTCACCCCTCCACTTT	CAISELGGDNSPLHF
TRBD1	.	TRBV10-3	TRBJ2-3	TGTGCCATCGGGACAGCTTACACAGATACGCAGTATTTT	CAIGTAYTDTQYF
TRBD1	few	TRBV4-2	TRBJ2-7	TGTGCCAGCAGCCAAGAAGATGCGGGACAGGGGCCCTACGAGCAGTACTTC	CASSQEDAGQGPYEQYF
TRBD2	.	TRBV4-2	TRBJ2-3	TGTGCCAGCAGCCAGGCCGGGACTAGAGGGCAAGATACGCAGTATTTT	CASSQAGTRGQDTQYF
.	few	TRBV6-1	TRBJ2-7	TGTGCCAGCAGAGGTGCCCAACAGCGGTCCTACGAGCAGTACTTC	CASRGAQQRSYEQYF
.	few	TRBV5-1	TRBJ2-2	TGTGCCAGCAGCTCGACAGGGAACACCGGGGAGCTGTTTTTT	CASSSTGNTGELFF